The clone carrying this T cell receptor (beta chain) was recorded once. In the authors' methods: Amplification with reference gene primers provided the estimates of nucleated cell counts. The method was immunoSEQ multiplex PCR; TCRdb's version includes in-frame clones alone and lacks a portion of them. Clone size and the V and J calls come from that table; the DNA yielded D and trimming. The repertoire includes 180,000 or so clones, 85% to 90% of them detected once, and 11% sits in the top ten. CDR3 length: 18 residues. CDR1 is SGHAT and CDR2 is FQNNGV in the germline V gene. V lost 4 bases to trimming and J lost 0 bases; unmatched junction nucleotides: 10. The sample comes from a study of blood T cell repertoires in COVID-19. Background on the study: PBMCs, B-cell-depleted T cells, or T cells were the source of the cDNA or gDNA that made up the material.

In Seattle, patients joined the study during active infection and were tracked longitudinally. This clonotype originated in a woman aged 60-75 years with COVID-19, enrolled during active disease. The source material was peripheral blood. The chain employs TRBV11-2 and TRBJ2-1; 9 bases are a match to TRBD2. DNA of the CDR3: TGTGCCAGCAGCTCGCGGACTAGCGTTGACAGCTCCTACAATGAGCAGTTCTTC. Translating gives CASSSRTSVDSSYNEQFF.